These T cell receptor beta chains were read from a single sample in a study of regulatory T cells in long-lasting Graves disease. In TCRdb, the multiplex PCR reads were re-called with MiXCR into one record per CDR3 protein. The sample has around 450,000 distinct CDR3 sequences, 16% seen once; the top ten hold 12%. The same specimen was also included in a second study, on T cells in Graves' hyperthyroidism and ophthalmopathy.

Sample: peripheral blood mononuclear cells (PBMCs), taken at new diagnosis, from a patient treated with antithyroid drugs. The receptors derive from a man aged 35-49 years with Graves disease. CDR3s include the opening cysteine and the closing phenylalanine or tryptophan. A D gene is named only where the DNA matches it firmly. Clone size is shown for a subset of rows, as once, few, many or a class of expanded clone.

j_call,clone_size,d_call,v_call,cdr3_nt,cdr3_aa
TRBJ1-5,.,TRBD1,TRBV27,TGTGCCAGCCGGGACAGGGGGCTTGGGAGGCAGCCCCAGCATTTT,CASRDRGLGRQPQHF
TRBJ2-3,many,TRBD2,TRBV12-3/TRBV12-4,TGTGCCAGCACCCCTAGCGGGAGTGAGAGAGATACGCAGTATTTT,CASTPSGSERDTQYF
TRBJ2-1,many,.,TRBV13,TGTGCCAGCAGCCCAACCAATCCCAATGAGCAGTTCTTC,CASSPTNPNEQFF
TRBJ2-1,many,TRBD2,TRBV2,TGTGCCAGCAGGTGGACTAGCGGGACCTACAATGAGCAGTTCTTC,CASRWTSGTYNEQFF
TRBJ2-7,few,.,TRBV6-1,TGTGCCAGCCGGGGACGCTGGAACGAGCAGTACTTC,CASRGRWNEQYF
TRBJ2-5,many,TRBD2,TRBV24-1,TGTGCCACCAGTGAAGTAGCGGGAGCTGGTGAGACCCAGTACTTC,CATSEVAGAGETQYF
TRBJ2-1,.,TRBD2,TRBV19,TGTGCCAGTAGTATAGATTCTAGCGGGAACTACAATGAGCAGTTCTTC,CASSIDSSGNYNEQFF
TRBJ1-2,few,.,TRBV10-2,TGCGCCAGCAGTGGGTACAGGGACCTAGCTAACTATGGCTACACCTTC,CASSGYRDLANYGYTF
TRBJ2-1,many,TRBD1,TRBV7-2,TGTGCCAGCAGCAAAGACAGGGGGTTATTCAATTCCTACAATGAGCAGTTCTTC,CASSKDRGLFNSYNEQFF
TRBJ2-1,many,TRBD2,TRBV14,TGTGCCAGCAGCCAAGTAGCGGGAGCCTACAATGAGCAGTTCTTC,CASSQVAGAYNEQFF
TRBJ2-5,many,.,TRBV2,TGTGCCAGCAACGAACTAGTACGGGAGACCCAGTACTTC,CASNELVRETQYF
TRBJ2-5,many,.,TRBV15,TGTGCCACCAGCAGAGCCCTGGACCATCAAGAGACCCAGTACTTC,CATSRALDHQETQYF
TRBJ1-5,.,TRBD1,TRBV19,TGTGCCAGTAGTATGGACAGGGGCCTCAATCAGCCCCAGCATTTT,CASSMDRGLNQPQHF
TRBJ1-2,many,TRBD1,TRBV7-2,TGTGCCAGCAGCTTAGGGCACAGGGGGCGTTACTATGGCTACACCTTC,CASSLGHRGRYYGYTF
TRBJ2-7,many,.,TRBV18,TGTGCCAGCTCAAAAGGGCTCTCCTACGAGCAGTACTTC,CASSKGLSYEQYF
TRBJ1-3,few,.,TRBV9,TGTGCCAGCAGCGATTCCGGGGGCTCTGGAAACACCATATATTTT,CASSDSGGSGNTIYF
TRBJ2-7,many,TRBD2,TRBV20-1,TGCAGTGCTCGACGACTAGCGGGAGTAGACGAGCAGTACTTC,CSARRLAGVDEQYF
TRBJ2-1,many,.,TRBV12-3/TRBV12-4,TGTGCCAGCCGGTCTCCACGGGGTGAGCAGTTCTTC,CASRSPRGEQFF
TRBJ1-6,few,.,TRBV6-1,TGTGCCAGCAGTGCGACGGACGGGGACATATCACCCCTCCACTTT,CASSATDGDISPLHF
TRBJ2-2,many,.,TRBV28,TGTGCCAGCAGTTTTCTCAGCGGTGGGAACACCGGGGAGCTGTTTTTT,CASSFLSGGNTGELFF
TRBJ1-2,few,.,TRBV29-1,TGCAGCGTTGAAGATCCCGTGGGAGGGGGCTACACCTTC,CSVEDPVGGGYTF
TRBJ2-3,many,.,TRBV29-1,TGCAGCGTTGGGGGAGGACAGGTCAGGGATACGCAGTATTTT,CSVGGGQVRDTQYF
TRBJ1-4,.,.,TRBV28,TGTGCCAGCAGTTTTGATACCCGACCCAGACAGGAAAAACTGTTTTTT,CASSFDTRPRQEKLFF